Listed here is a single T cell receptor beta chain. From the reads, TCRdb called clonotypes with MiXCR, one entry per CDR3 protein. Among around 280,000 distinct CDR3 sequences listed, about 9.2% were seen once. The CDR3 spans 15 residues. Deletions cut 7 bases from V and 1 base from J, with 15 bases between. Germline assignment: CDR1 KGHDR and CDR2 SFDVKD. This specimen belongs to a study of T cell repertoires in cytomegalovirus infection. This receptor was taken from a human donor in good health (CMV status not recorded). Some clones in this sample may be carry-over from other donors' samples. The V and J genes are TRBV24-1 and TRBJ2-5; D is unresolved. Material: PBMCs. Here the CDR3 reads CATSHTTETQETQYF. In nucleotides, the CDR3 is TGTGCCACCAGCCATACGACGGAGACCCAAGAGACCCAGTACTTC.